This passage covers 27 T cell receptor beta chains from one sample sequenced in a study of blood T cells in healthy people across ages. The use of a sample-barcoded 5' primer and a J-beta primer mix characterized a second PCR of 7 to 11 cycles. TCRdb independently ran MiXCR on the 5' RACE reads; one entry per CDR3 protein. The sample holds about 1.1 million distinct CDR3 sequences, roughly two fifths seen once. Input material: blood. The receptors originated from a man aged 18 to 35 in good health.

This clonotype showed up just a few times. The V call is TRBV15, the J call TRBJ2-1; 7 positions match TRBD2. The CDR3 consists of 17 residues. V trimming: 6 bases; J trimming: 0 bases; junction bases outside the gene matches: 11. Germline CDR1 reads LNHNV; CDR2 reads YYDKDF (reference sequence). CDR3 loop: CATRNGGGTNSYNEQFF. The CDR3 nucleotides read TGTGCCACCAGGAATGGGGGGGGAACTAACTCCTACAATGAGCAGTTCTTC.

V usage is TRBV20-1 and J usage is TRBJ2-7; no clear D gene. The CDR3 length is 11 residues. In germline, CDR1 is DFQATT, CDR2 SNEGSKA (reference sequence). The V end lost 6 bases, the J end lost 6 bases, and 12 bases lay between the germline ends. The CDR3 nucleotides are TGCAGTGCCCTCAAGGTCCGCGAGCAGTACTTC. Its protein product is CSALKVREQYF.

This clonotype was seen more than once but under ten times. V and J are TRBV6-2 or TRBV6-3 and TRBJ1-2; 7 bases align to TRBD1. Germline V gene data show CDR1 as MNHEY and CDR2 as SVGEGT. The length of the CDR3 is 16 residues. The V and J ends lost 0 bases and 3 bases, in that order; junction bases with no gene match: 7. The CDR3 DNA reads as TGTGCCAGCAGTTACTCGCCGACAGGGTCTCACTATGGCTACACCTTC. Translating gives CASSYSPTGSHYGYTF.

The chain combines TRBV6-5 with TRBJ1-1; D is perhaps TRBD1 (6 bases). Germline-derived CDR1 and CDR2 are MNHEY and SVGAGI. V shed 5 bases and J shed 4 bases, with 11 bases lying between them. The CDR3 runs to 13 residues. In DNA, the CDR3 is TGTGCCAGCAGTGACAGGAAGGCCACTGAAGCTTTCTTT. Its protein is CASSDRKATEAFF.

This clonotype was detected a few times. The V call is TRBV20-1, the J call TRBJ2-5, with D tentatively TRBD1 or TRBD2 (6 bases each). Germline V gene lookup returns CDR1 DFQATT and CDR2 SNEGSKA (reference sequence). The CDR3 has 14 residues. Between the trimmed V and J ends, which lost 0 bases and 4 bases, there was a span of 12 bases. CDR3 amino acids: CSARDPGAGETQYF. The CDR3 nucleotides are TGCAGTGCTAGAGATCCGGGGGCGGGAGAGACCCAGTACTTC.

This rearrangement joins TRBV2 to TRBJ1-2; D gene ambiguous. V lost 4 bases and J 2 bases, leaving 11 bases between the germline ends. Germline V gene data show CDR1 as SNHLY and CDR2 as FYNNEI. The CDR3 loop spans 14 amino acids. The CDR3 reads CASSGQPRNYGYTF. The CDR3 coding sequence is TGTGCCAGCAGTGGTCAGCCGAGAAACTATGGCTACACCTTC.

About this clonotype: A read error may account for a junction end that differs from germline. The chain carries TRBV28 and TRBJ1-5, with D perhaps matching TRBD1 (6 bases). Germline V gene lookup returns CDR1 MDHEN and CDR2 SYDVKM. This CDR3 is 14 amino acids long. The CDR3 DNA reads TGTACCAGCAGCGGAGACAGGTTCAATCAGCCCCAGCATTTT. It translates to CTSSGDRFNQPQHF.

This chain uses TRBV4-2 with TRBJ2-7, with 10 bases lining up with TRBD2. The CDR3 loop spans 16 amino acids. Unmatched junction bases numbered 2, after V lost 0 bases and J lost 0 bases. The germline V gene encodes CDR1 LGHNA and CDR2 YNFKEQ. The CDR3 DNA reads TGTGCCAGCAGCCAAGAGCCTAGCGGGGGCTCCTACGAGCAGTACTTC. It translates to CASSQEPSGGSYEQYF.

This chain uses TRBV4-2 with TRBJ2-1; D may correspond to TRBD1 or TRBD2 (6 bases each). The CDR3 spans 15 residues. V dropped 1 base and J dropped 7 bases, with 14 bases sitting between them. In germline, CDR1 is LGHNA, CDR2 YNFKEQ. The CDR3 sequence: CASSQVPQGRNEQFF. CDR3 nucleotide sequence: TGTGCCAGCAGCCAAGTCCCGCAGGGGAGGAATGAGCAGTTCTTC.

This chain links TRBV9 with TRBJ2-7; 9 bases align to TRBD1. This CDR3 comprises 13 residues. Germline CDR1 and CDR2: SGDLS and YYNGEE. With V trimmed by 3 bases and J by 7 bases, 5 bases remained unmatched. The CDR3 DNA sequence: TGTGCCAGCAGCGGACAGGGGGAAAGTGAGCAGTACTTC. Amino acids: CASSGQGESEQYF.

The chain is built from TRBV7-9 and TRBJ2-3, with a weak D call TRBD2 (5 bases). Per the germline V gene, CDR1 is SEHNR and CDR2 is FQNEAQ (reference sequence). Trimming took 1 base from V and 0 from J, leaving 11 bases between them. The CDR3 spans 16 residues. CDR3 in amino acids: CASSLGSRTSTDTQYF. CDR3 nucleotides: TGTGCCAGCAGCTTAGGCTCCAGGACTAGCACAGATACGCAGTATTTT.

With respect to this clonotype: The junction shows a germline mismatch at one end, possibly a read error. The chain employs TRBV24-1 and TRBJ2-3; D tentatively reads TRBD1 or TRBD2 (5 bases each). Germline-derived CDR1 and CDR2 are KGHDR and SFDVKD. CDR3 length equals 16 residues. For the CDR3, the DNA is TGTGCCACCAGTGATACCAGGGCTCCTAGCACAGATACGAAGTATTTT. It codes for CATSDTRAPSTDTKYF.

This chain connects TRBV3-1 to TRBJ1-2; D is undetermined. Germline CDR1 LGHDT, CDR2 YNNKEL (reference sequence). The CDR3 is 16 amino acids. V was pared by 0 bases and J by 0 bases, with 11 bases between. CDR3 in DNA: TGTGCCAGCAGCCAAGATACGATAGGGTCTAACTATGGCTACACCTTC. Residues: CASSQDTIGSNYGYTF.

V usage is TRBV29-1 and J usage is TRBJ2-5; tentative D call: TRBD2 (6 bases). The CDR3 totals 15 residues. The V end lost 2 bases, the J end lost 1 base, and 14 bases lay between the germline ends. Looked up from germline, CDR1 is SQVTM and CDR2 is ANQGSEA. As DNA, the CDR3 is TGCAGCGTTGAACCCGGGACTCTGGTCCAAGAGACCCAGTACTTC. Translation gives CSVEPGTLVQETQYF.

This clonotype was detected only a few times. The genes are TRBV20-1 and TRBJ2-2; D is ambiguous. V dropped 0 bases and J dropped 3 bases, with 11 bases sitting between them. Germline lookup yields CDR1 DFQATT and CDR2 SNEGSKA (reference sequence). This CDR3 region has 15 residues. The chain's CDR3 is CSARDGMVDTGELFF. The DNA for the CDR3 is TGCAGTGCTAGAGATGGGATGGTTGACACCGGGGAGCTGTTTTTT.

In DNA form, the CDR3 reads TGCGCCAGCAGCCAAGGACCGCTCCTTGAAGCTTTCTTT. Translated, it gives CASSQGPLLEAFF. The chain employs TRBV4-3 and TRBJ1-1; D is ambiguous. The CDR3 is made up of 13 amino acids. V shed 1 base and J shed 7 bases, with 10 bases lying between them. Germline V gene data show CDR1 as LGHNA and CDR2 as YSLEER.

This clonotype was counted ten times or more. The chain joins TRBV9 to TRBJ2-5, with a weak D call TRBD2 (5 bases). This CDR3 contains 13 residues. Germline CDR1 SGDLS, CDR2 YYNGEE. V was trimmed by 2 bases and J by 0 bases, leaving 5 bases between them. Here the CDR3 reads CASSVGNQETQYF. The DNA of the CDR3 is TGTGCCAGCAGCGTCGGGAACCAAGAGACCCAGTACTTC. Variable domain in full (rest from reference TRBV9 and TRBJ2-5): DSGVTQTPKHLITATGQRVTLRCSPRSGDLSVYWYQQSLDQGLQFLIQYYNGEERAKGNILERFSAQQFPDLHSELNLSSLELGDSALYFCASSVGNQETQYFGPGTRLLVL.

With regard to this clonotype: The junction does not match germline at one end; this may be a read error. The CDR3 region is CGSSLYRSNQPQHF. CDR3 DNA: TGTGGCAGCAGTTTATACCGTTCTAATCAGCCCCAGCATTTT. The V call is TRBV27, the J call TRBJ1-5; no reliable D call. The V gene's germline CDR1 is MNHEY and CDR2 SMNVEV (reference sequence). The CDR3 length is 14 residues.

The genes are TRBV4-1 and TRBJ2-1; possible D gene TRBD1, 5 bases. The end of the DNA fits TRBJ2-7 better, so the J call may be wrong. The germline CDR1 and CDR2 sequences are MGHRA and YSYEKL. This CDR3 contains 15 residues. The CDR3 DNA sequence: TGCGCCAGCAGCCAAGATGAACAGGTCTACAATGAGCAGTACTTC. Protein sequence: CASSQDEQVYNEQYF.

The CDR3 nucleotides are TGCAGTGCTAGTGACCATGAGGACGCGGGGCTCCCCTACGAGCAGTACTTC. Translating it yields CSASDHEDAGLPYEQYF. V gene TRBV20-1 combines with J gene TRBJ2-5, with D possibly being TRBD2 (6 bases). Gene TRBJ2-7 matches the end of the DNA better, so the J call may be wrong. Germline CDR1 and CDR2: DFQATT and SNEGSKA (reference sequence). The CDR3 has 17 amino acids.

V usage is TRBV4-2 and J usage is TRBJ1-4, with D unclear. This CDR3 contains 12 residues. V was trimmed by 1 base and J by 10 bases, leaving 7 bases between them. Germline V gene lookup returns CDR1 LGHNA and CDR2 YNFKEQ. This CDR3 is CASSQGEGKLFF. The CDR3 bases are TGTGCCAGCAGCCAAGGGGAGGGAAAACTGTTTTTT.

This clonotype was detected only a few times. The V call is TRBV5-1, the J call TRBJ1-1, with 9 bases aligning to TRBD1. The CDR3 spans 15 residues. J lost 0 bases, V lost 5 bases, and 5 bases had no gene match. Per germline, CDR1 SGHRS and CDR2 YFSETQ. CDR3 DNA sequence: TGCGCCAGCAGGGAGGGACAGGGTATGAACACTGAAGCTTTCTTT. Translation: CASREGQGMNTEAFF.

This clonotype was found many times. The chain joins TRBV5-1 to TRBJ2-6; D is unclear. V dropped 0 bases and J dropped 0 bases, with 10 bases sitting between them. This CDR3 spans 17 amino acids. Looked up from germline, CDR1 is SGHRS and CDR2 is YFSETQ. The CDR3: CASSLAQESSGANVLTF. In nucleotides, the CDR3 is TGCGCCAGCAGCTTGGCTCAAGAAAGCTCTGGGGCCAACGTCCTGACTTTC.

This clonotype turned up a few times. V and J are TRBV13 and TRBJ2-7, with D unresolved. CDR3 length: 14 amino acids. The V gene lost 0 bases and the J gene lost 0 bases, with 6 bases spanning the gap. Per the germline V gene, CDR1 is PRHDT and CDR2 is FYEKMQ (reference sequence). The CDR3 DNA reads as TGTGCCAGCAGCTTAGGGGCAGTCTCCTACGAGCAGTACTTC. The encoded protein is CASSLGAVSYEQYF. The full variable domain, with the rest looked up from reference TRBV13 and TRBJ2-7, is AAGVIQSPRHLIKEKRETATLKCYPIPRHDTVYWYQQGPGQDPQFLISFYEKMQSDKGSIPDRFSAQQFSDYHSELNMSSLELGDSALYFCASSLGAVSYEQYFGPGTRLTVT.

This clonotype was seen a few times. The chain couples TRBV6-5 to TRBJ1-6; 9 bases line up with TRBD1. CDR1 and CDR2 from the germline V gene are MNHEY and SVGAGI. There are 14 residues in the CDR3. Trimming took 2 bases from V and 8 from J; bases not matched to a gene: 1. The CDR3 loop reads CASSYGQGHSPLHF. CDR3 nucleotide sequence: TGTGCCAGCAGTTACGGACAGGGGCATTCACCCCTCCACTTT.

CDR3 DNA: TGTGCCACCCACTCAGAAAGTAATTCACCCCTCCACTTT. Its translation is CATHSESNSPLHF. The V and J genes are TRBV6-1 and TRBJ1-6, with no clear D. Germline CDR1 and CDR2: MNHNS and SASEGT. CDR3 length: 13 residues. Trimming pared 10 bases from V and 6 bases from J, leaving 13 bases between.

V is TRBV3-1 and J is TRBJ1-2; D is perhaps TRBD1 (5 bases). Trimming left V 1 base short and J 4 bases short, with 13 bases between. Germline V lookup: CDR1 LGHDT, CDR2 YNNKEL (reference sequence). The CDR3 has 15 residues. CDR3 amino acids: CASSQVPGSVYGYTF. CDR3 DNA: TGTGCCAGCAGCCAAGTCCCAGGGTCCGTCTATGGCTACACCTTC.